This is a list of T cell receptor beta chains from one sample in a study of blood T cell repertoires in COVID-19. The repertoire was sequenced with immunoSEQ multiplex PCR; TCRdb's copy has only in-frame clones and lacks some. In the table there are fewer than 250,000 clones, about 90% of which are singletons. Material: peripheral blood. All receptors come from a man aged 30-40 years with acute or convalescent COVID-19. The CDR3 runs from the conserved cysteine through the conserved F or W.

v_call cdr3_aa
TRBV5-1 CASKRTGFTEAFF
TRBV25-1 CASSEYSAAGYTF
TRBV6-5 CASTDRGVTGELFF
TRBV4-1 CASSQDPPARLSGYGYTF
TRBV19 CASSNRDRGRLQETQYF
TRBV5-1 CASSPRAGGTETQYF
TRBV27 CASRTIAGKQETQYF
TRBV11-2 CASSSHRQGGNSPLHF
TRBV6-6 CASSSRREGTQYF
TRBV14 CASSQGLLAKRETQYF
TRBV7-6 CASSHRESTPVFAKNIQYF
TRBV7-2 CASSFDSHQETQYF
TRBV28 CASSFGVAGDSWDEQYF
TRBV7-9 CASSQLFGSGYTF
TRBV23-1 CASSQSPGQGTHNYGYTF
TRBV30 CAWSVGTGGFQPQHF
TRBV28 CASSPSHRGPQHF
TRBV2 CASSVVRADTQYF
TRBV24-1 CATSDPTGGEQYF
TRBV18 CASSPPVAAYGYTF
TRBV6-5 CASSYSRGGDSPLHF
TRBV3-1/TRBV3-2 CASSFKQGGGYTF
TRBV6-5 CASSRQWEAFF
TRBV14 CASSQPDWNTQYF
TRBV5-4 CASSLGQRGGQETQYF
TRBV2 CASSGGGNQPQHF
TRBV19 CASSRDRGLNEKLFF
TRBV9 CASSEGTVANSPLHF
TRBV4-2 CASSPSVRSGGKKWRYNEQFF
TRBV6-5 CASSRTSGSVEQYF
TRBV29-1 CSVEGTGRANYGYTF
TRBV5-1 CASSLAGSTDPSEKLFF